The 32 T cell receptor beta chains listed next were all sequenced from one sample in a study of beta chain features in type 1 diabetes. Sequenced material consisted of expressed TCRB transcripts (all of the isolated RNA was reverse transcribed). Repertoires were generated with immunoSEQ multiplex PCR, while TCRdb's copy carries only in-frame clones and drops some. Of about 350,000 clones listed, about 18% are singletons. Sequencing was performed on naive CD4+ T cells from blood. These receptors originate from a woman in her late teens or twenties in good health.

This clone was observed a few times. V and J are TRBV30 and TRBJ1-5; D uncertain. The CDR3 runs 13 residues. V was cut by 2 bases and J by 4 bases, with 9 bases left in between. Germline V CDR1 and CDR2: GTSNPN, SVGIG (reference sequence). CDR3 sequence reads: CAWSKSGNQPQHF. CDR3 nucleotides: TGTGCCTGGAGTAAATCGGGAAATCAGCCCCAGCATTTT.

This clone was picked up a small number of times. The chain uses TRBV29-1 and TRBJ1-1, with TRBD1 identical over 11 bases. The germline CDR1 and CDR2 sequences are SQVTM and ANQGSEA. J gave up 4 bases and V 7 bases, and 2 bases lay outside the gene matches. The CDR3 contains 12 residues. As DNA, the CDR3 is TGCAGCGGGGACAGGGGGACCACTGAAGCTTTCTTT. It specifies CSGDRGTTEAFF. Combining the CDR3 with reference TRBV29-1 and TRBJ1-1 gives the whole variable domain SAVISQKPSRDICQRGTSLTIQCQVDSQVTMMFWYRQQPGQSLTLIATANQGSEATYESGFVIDKFPISRPNLTFSTLTVSNMSPEDSSIYLCSGDRGTTEAFFGQGTRLTVV.

This clone has only a few counts. This specimen includes other DNA sequences encoding the same CDR3. The CDR3 loop reads CASSFGGSYEQYF. In DNA, the CDR3 is TGCGCCAGCAGCTTCGGGGGGTCCTACGAGCAGTACTTC. V usage is TRBV5-1 and J usage is TRBJ2-7, with 7 positions matching TRBD2. Trimming removed 2 bases from V and 1 base from J; junction bases left unmatched: 0. Germline V gene sequence: CDR1 SGHRS, CDR2 YFSETQ. The CDR3 sequence is 13 residues long.

The chain recombines TRBV30 with TRBJ2-7; D gene unclear. Per the germline V gene, CDR1 is GTSNPN and CDR2 is SVGIG (reference sequence). The CDR3 sequence is 14 residues long. Trimming removed 4 bases at V and 0 bases at J, with 13 bases between. The CDR3 region has the DNA TGTGCCTGGACCCATCCCGAGAGCTCCTACGAGCAGTACTTC. Encoded protein: CAWTHPESSYEQYF.

The chain uses TRBV19 and TRBJ2-3; 10 bases map to TRBD2. Germline assignment: CDR1 LNHDA and CDR2 SQIVND (reference sequence). The CDR3 sequence is 15 residues long. The V gene end was trimmed by 6 bases and the J gene end by 1 base; junction bases not matched to a gene: 4. CDR3 DNA: TGTGCCAGTAGGGGACTAGCGCGTGGCACAGATACGCAGTATTTT. The encoded protein is CASRGLARGTDTQYF.

The chain recombines TRBV2 with TRBJ2-7, with D possibly matching TRBD1 (6 bases). The CDR3 length is 13 residues. The germline V and J ends were trimmed by 6 bases and 3 bases, with 12 bases remaining between them. The V gene's germline CDR1 is SNHLY and CDR2 FYNNEI. The CDR3: CASRVDRSYEQYF. DNA for the CDR3: TGTGCCAGCAGAGTTGACAGGAGCTACGAGCAGTACTTC.

The J gene is TRBJ2-1, the V gene TRBV9, with D maybe TRBD1 (6 bases). This CDR3 spans 15 amino acids. Trimming cost V 3 bases and J 3 bases, with 13 bases left between them. The germline V gene encodes CDR1 SGDLS and CDR2 YYNGEE. The CDR3 region is CASSATGSNYNEQFF. CDR3 in DNA: TGTGCCAGCAGCGCCACAGGGTCCAACTACAATGAGCAGTTCTTC.

The rearrangement uses TRBV6-6 and TRBJ1-1; D is unclear. The V and J ends lost 6 bases and 1 base respectively, with 9 bases between them. CDR1 is MNHNY and CDR2 is SVGAGI in the germline V gene (reference sequence). The CDR3 sequence is 13 residues long. CDR3 DNA sequence: TGTGCCAGCAGGAAAAACAGGAACACTGAAGCTTTCTTT. It is translated as CASRKNRNTEAFF.

To note about this clone: Other nucleotide sequences in the sample specify the same CDR3. The chain links TRBV12-5 to TRBJ2-3; TRBD1 might be the D (6 bases). The CDR3 is made up of 13 amino acids. Deletions cut 4 bases from V and 2 bases from J, with 7 bases between. The germline V gene has CDR1 LGHNT and CDR2 FRNRAP. For the CDR3, the DNA is TGTGCTAGTGGTTCAGGGGACACAGATACGCAGTATTTT. The encoded protein is CASGSGDTDTQYF. The entire variable domain, with the rest obtained from reference TRBV12-5 and TRBJ2-3, is as follows: DARVTQTPRHKVTEMGQEVTMRCQPILGHNTVFWYRQTMMQGLELLAYFRNRAPLDDSGMPKDRFSAEMPDATLATLKIQPSEPRDSAVYFCASGSGDTDTQYFGPGTRLTVL.

The chain couples TRBV20-1 to TRBJ2-5; D remains ambiguous. This CDR3 comprises 11 residues. V lost 5 bases and J 5 bases, leaving 9 bases between the germline ends. Per the germline V gene, CDR1 is DFQATT and CDR2 is SNEGSKA (reference sequence). The CDR3 bases are TGCAGTGCTCGAGTTCCGGAGACCCAGTACTTC. Protein: CSARVPETQYF.

A note on this clone: Additional DNA sequences in this sample encode the identical CDR3. The chain recombines TRBV5-1 with TRBJ2-7; TRBD2 might be the D (5 bases). The CDR3 length is 13 residues. The V end was cut by 0 bases, the J end by 4 bases, with 8 bases between. The germline CDR1 and CDR2 sequences are SGHRS and YFSETQ. DNA for the CDR3: TGCGCCAGCAGCTTGGCTCGGGGTTACGAGCAGTACTTC. Its translation is CASSLARGYEQYF.

This clone was seen more than once but under ten times. The rearrangement uses TRBV4-1 and TRBJ2-1, with 10 bases matching TRBD2. Germline V lookup: CDR1 MGHRA, CDR2 YSYEKL. With 5 bases clipped from V and 2 bases from J, the junction kept 9 bases outside the gene matches. This CDR3 has 17 amino acids. The CDR3 here is CASSNPLAGFPYNEQFF. CDR3 DNA: TGCGCCAGCAGCAACCCACTAGCGGGGTTTCCCTACAATGAGCAGTTCTTC.

This clone was seen more than once but under ten times. The V gene is TRBV6-1, the J gene TRBJ2-7; the D is unclear. Deletions cut 5 bases from V and 7 bases from J, with 9 bases between. Germline-derived CDR1 and CDR2 are MNHNS and SASEGT. This CDR3 has 11 residues. The CDR3 loop reads CASSPLEEQYF. The CDR3 nucleotides read TGTGCCAGCAGTCCCCTGGAGGAGCAGTACTTC.

This sequence joins TRBV7-8 and TRBJ2-1; possible D gene TRBD1, 6 bases. CDR3 length: 14 residues. The germline V gene has CDR1 SGHVS and CDR2 FQNEAQ. The V end lost 5 bases, the J end lost 10 bases, and 18 bases lay between the germline ends. The CDR3 DNA reads as TGTGCCAGCAGCCGTTCCGGGACAATCATAGAGCAGTTCTTC. Its translation: CASSRSGTIIEQFF.

This clone was detected a few times. This chain connects TRBV5-6 to TRBJ2-4; 8 nucleotides match TRBD1. The CDR3 has 15 amino acids. V was pared by 4 bases and J by 7 bases, with 10 bases of the junction left unmatched. Germline CDR1 SGHDT, CDR2 YYEEEE. The CDR3 nucleotides are TGTGCCAGCAGCCAGGGACAGGCGCCCTTGAACATTCAGTACTTC. Translating gives CASSQGQAPLNIQYF.

The chain links TRBV7-2 to TRBJ2-3; 7 bases fit TRBD2. The CDR3 is made up of 15 amino acids. CDR1 is SGHTA, CDR2 FQGNSA, per germline. Germline trimming cut 5 bases from V and 3 bases from J; bases unmatched to any gene: 8. The CDR3 loop reads CASSRREGRTDTQYF. The CDR3 nucleotides are TGTGCCAGCAGCCGGAGGGAGGGCCGAACAGATACGCAGTATTTT. The variable domain in full, with the rest retrieved from reference TRBV7-2 and TRBJ2-3, is GAGVSQSPSNKVTEKGKDVELRCDPISGHTALYWYRQSLGQGLEFLIYFQGNSAPDKSGLPSDRFSAERTGGSVSTLTIQRTQQEDSAVYLCASSRREGRTDTQYFGPGTRLTVL.

This clone was counted a few times. The chain combines TRBV9 with TRBJ2-2; 7 nucleotides match TRBD2. The germline V gene has CDR1 SGDLS and CDR2 YYNGEE. The CDR3 runs to 14 residues. V dropped 4 bases and J dropped 9; count of bases not matched to a gene: 9. The CDR3 loop reads CASSPSGGERELFF. The CDR3 DNA follows: TGTGCCAGCAGCCCCTCTGGGGGGGAGCGGGAGCTGTTTTTT.

The chain is built from TRBV7-2 and TRBJ1-1, with D maybe TRBD1 (5 bases). CDR3 length equals 14 residues. The V and J ends lost 3 bases and 3 bases respectively, with 11 bases between them. From germline, CDR1 is SGHTA and CDR2 FQGNSA. The CDR3 DNA reads TGTGCCAGCAGCTTTACAGGCGATTACACTGAAGCTTTCTTT. Translation gives CASSFTGDYTEAFF.

This clone was found a few times. This chain joins TRBV2 and TRBJ1-6, with D maybe TRBD1 (5 bases). The V gene's germline CDR1 is SNHLY and CDR2 FYNNEI. The CDR3 has 15 amino acids. V lost 6 bases to trimming and J lost 8 bases, with 17 bases between them. CDR3 nucleotides: TGTGCCAGCAGGAGAGGCCCAGGGTTTCATTCACCCCTCCACTTT. Its translation: CASRRGPGFHSPLHF.

J is TRBJ2-5 and V is TRBV5-6, with D possibly TRBD1 on 6 matching bases. The ends were cut back, 0 bases at V and 4 bases at J, with 19 bases in the middle. The CDR3 has 17 amino acids. Germline lookup yields CDR1 SGHDT and CDR2 YYEEEE. The CDR3 DNA is TGTGCCAGCAGCTTGGTAAGGGACAAAGTAAGGGGAGAGACCCAGTACTTC. The encoded protein is CASSLVRDKVRGETQYF.

This clone has more than one count but fewer than ten. The chain links TRBV4-3 to TRBJ2-3; D is uncertain. The CDR3 has 13 amino acids. Trimming took off 0 bases at V and 6 bases at J, with 7 bases between the two ends. Germline V lookup: CDR1 LGHNA, CDR2 YSLEER. The CDR3 loop is CASSQELRDTQYF. CDR3 sequence (DNA): TGCGCCAGCAGCCAAGAACTAAGGGATACGCAGTATTTT.

This clone has a handful of counts. The chain carries TRBV29-1 and TRBJ1-1; 7 nucleotides match TRBD1. From germline, CDR1 is SQVTM and CDR2 ANQGSEA. The V gene end was trimmed by 4 bases and the J gene end by 3 bases; junction bases not matched to a gene: 8. The CDR3 has 14 amino acids. CDR3 bases: TGCAGCGTTGCGGGAGGGGGCTCTGACACTGAAGCTTTCTTT. This gives the protein CSVAGGGSDTEAFF.

This clone has a handful of counts. This chain uses TRBV4-1 with TRBJ1-1; a weak D match, TRBD1 (5 bases). The CDR3 has 16 residues. From germline, CDR1 is MGHRA and CDR2 YSYEKL. Trimming stripped 1 base from V and 4 bases from J, with 16 bases between. For the CDR3, the DNA is TGCGCCAGCAGCCAAGTGGCGGGGATAGGGACCACTGAAGCTTTCTTT. This translates into CASSQVAGIGTTEAFF.

This clone was seen a handful of times. The chain is built from TRBV6-4 and TRBJ1-1; D is possibly TRBD1 (5 bases). Germline V gene lookup returns CDR1 MRHNA and CDR2 SNTAGT. CDR3 length: 14 residues. Deletions cut 3 bases from V and 0 bases from J, with 8 bases between. In nucleotides, the CDR3 is TGTGCCAGCAGTGAAGACAGTCTGAACACTGAAGCTTTCTTT. It specifies CASSEDSLNTEAFF.

The CDR3 nucleotides read TGTGCCAGCAGCCACGAGGCGAGCGGGAGCCCGGGGATAGATACGCAGTATTTT. The encoded protein is CASSHEASGSPGIDTQYF. The V gene is TRBV7-2, the J gene TRBJ2-3, with 8 bases identical to TRBD2. The CDR3 contains 18 residues. V shed 5 bases and J 5 bases; nucleotides not matched to a gene: 18. Germline CDR1 reads SGHTA; CDR2 reads FQGNSA. Complete variable domain (other parts from reference TRBV7-2 and TRBJ2-3): GAGVSQSPSNKVTEKGKDVELRCDPISGHTALYWYRQSLGQGLEFLIYFQGNSAPDKSGLPSDRFSAERTGGSVSTLTIQRTQQEDSAVYLCASSHEASGSPGIDTQYFGPGTRLTVL.

This clone came up a few times. The chain joins TRBV19 to TRBJ1-2; D not resolved. There are 13 residues in the CDR3. The germline V gene has CDR1 LNHDA and CDR2 SQIVND (reference sequence). The V gene lost 4 bases and the J gene lost 2 bases, with 8 bases spanning the gap. The CDR3 DNA sequence: TGTGCCAGTAGTAAGGAGAGAAACTATGGCTACACCTTC. Residues: CASSKERNYGYTF.

This clone was observed a handful of times. The chain links TRBV7-9 to TRBJ2-5, with D possibly being TRBD2 (5 bases). The J call may be incorrect, as the DNA end agrees better with TRBJ2-7. The length of the CDR3 is 16 residues. CDR1 SEHNR and CDR2 FQNEAQ come from the germline V gene (reference sequence). The CDR3 protein is CASSPLPRGSSYEQYF. DNA of the CDR3: TGTGCCAGCAGCCCCCTCCCCCGGGGAAGCTCCTACGAGCAGTACTTC.

This clone was seen only a few times. This chain joins TRBV30 and TRBJ2-4; a possible D gene is TRBD1 (6 bases). This CDR3 is 13 amino acids long. Trimming pared 8 bases from V and 7 bases from J, leaving 18 bases between. Per germline, CDR1 GTSNPN and CDR2 SVGIG (reference sequence). CDR3 in amino acids: CAGIGGARNIQYF. The CDR3 nucleotides are TGTGCCGGCATTGGGGGCGCAAGGAACATTCAGTACTTC. Drawing the rest from reference TRBV30 and TRBJ2-4, the complete variable domain is SQTIHQWPATLVQPVGSPLSLECTVEGTSNPNLYWYRQAAGRGLQLLFYSVGIGQISSEVPQNLSASRPQDRQFILSSKKLLLSDSGFYLCAGIGGARNIQYFGAGTRLSVL.

This chain joins TRBV29-1 and TRBJ2-3, with 7 nucleotides matching TRBD1. V dropped 5 bases and J dropped 5; count of bases not matched to a gene: 10. Per the germline V gene, CDR1 is SQVTM and CDR2 is ANQGSEA. The CDR3 has 14 residues. CDR3 sequence reads: CSVKRQGRGDTQYF. Here the CDR3 DNA reads TGCAGCGTTAAACGACAGGGACGAGGAGATACGCAGTATTTT.

The chain is built from TRBV18 and TRBJ1-2; 9 nucleotides agree with TRBD1. The CDR3 has 16 amino acids. The germline V gene has CDR1 KGHSH and CDR2 LQKENI. V lost 4 bases to trimming and J lost 2 bases; unmatched junction nucleotides: 8. The CDR3 nucleotides are TGTGCCAGCTCACGACGGGACAGGGACCAGAACTATGGCTACACCTTC. Amino acids: CASSRRDRDQNYGYTF. Drawing the rest from reference TRBV18 and TRBJ1-2, the complete variable domain is NAGVMQNPRHLVRRRGQEARLRCSPMKGHSHVYWYRQLPEEGLKFMVYLQKENIIDESGMPKERFSAEFPKEGPSILRIQQVVRGDSAAYFCASSRRDRDQNYGYTFGSGTRLTVV.

The rearrangement joins TRBV2 to TRBJ2-7, with a possible D match to TRBD1 (6 bases). Per germline, CDR1 SNHLY and CDR2 FYNNEI. The CDR3 has 14 residues. V lost 7 bases to trimming and J lost 6 bases, with 19 bases between them. DNA for the CDR3: TGTGCCAGCATTATAGGGACACGGGTCCTCGAGCAGTACTTC. This gives the protein CASIIGTRVLEQYF.

This clone came up a few times. J is TRBJ2-3 and V is TRBV2; D is undetermined. V was cut by 3 bases and J by 0 bases, with 7 bases left in between. Germline V gene lookup returns CDR1 SNHLY and CDR2 FYNNEI. This CDR3 has 14 amino acids. Here the CDR3 DNA reads TGTGCCAGCAGTGATAGCCTTAGCACAGATACGCAGTATTTT. Translated, it gives CASSDSLSTDTQYF. The entire variable domain, with the rest obtained from reference TRBV2 and TRBJ2-3, is as follows: EPEVTQTPSHQVTQMGQEVILRCVPISNHLYFYWYRQILGQKVEFLVSFYNNEISEKSEIFDDQFSVERPDGSNFTLKIRSTKLEDSAMYFCASSDSLSTDTQYFGPGTRLTVL.